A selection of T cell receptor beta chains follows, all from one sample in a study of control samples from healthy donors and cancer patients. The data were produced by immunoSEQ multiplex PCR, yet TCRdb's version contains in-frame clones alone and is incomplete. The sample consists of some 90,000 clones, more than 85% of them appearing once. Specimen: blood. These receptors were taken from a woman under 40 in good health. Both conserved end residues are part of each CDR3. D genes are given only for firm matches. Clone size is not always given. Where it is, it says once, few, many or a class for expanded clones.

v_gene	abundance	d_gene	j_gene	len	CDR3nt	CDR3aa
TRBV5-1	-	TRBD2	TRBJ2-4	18	TGCGCCAGCAGCCCGGGGACTAGCGGCGCCCTCGGCAAAAACATTCAGTACTTC	CASSPGTSGALGKNIQYF
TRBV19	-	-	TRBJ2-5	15	TGTGCCAGTAGTATTCTAGTCGGGAAGATGGAGACCCAGTACTTC	CASSILVGKMETQYF
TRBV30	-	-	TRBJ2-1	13	TGTGCCGGCTCCCGTGAACGTATAAATGAGCAGTTCTTC	CAGSRERINEQFF
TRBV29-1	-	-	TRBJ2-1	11	TGCAGCGTTGAGCGTAGTGGTGGGCAGTTCTTC	CSVERSGGQFF
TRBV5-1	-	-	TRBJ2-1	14	TGCGCCAGCAGAGGGGCCTGGGCCTACAATGAGCAGTTCTTC	CASRGAWAYNEQFF
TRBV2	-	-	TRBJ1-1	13	TGTGCCGAACGTCTGACAGAGGAGACTGAAGCTTTCTTT	CAERLTEETEAFF
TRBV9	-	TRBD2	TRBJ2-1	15	TGTGCCAGCAGCGTTAAGGCGGGGGCCTACAATGAGCAGTTCTTC	CASSVKAGAYNEQFF
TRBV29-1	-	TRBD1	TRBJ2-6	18	TGCAGCGTCGCACCCGGGACAGGGGGCTTTTCTGGGGCCAACGTCCTGACTTTC	CSVAPGTGGFSGANVLTF
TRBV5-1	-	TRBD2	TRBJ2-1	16	TGCGCCAGCAGCAGAAATAGCGGGGGTACCTACAATGAGCAGTTCTTC	CASSRNSGGTYNEQFF
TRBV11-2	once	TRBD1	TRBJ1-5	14	TGTGCCAGCAGCTTAGGACAGGGAAGGGAGCCCCAGCATTTT	CASSLGQGREPQHF
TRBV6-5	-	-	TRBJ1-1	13	TGTGCCAGCAGACAGGACAGGAACACTGAAGCTTTCTTT	CASRQDRNTEAFF
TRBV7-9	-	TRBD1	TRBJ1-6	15	TGTGCCAGCAGCCCGACAGGGTCAAGCAATTCACCCCTCCACTTT	CASSPTGSSNSPLHF
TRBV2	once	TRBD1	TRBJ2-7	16	TGTGCCAGCAGTGAAGCGGACAGGGTAAGCGAGTACGAGCAGTACTTC	CASSEADRVSEYEQYF
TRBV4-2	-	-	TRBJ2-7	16	TGTGCCAGCAGCCAAGGTGGCGGGATTAGCTCCTACGAGCAGTACTTC	CASSQGGGISSYEQYF
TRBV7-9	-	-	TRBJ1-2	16	TGTGCCAGCAGCCCTCTTGTAGGGCAGGGCGACTATGGCTACACCTTC	CASSPLVGQGDYGYTF
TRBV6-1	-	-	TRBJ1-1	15	TGTGCCAGCAGTGAAGCTTCGACGGGGAACACTGAAGCTTTCTTT	CASSEASTGNTEAFF
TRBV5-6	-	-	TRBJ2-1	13	TGTGCCAGCAGCTTGGGGACAGACAATGAGCAGTTCTTC	CASSLGTDNEQFF
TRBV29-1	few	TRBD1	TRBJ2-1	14	TGCAGCGTTCCCAAGACAGGGCTGGGGAATGAGCAGTTCTTC	CSVPKTGLGNEQFF
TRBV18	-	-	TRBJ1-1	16	TGTGCCAGCTCACCACCGGAGTTTAGGGCGAACACTGAAGCTTTCTTT	CASSPPEFRANTEAFF
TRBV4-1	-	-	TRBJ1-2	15	TGCGCCAGCAGCCCTTCTCCGGGCGTAAACTATGGCTACACCTTC	CASSPSPGVNYGYTF
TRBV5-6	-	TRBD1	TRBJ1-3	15	TGTGCCAGCAGGGATGGGACAGGGGCTGGAAACACCATATATTTT	CASRDGTGAGNTIYF
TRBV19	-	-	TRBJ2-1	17	TGTGCCAGTAGCCGGGGACGGGTGATCATGACCTACAATGAGCAGTTCTTC	CASSRGRVIMTYNEQFF
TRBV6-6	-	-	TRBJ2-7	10	TGTGCCGCCGGGGACTACGAGCAGTACTTC	CAAGDYEQYF
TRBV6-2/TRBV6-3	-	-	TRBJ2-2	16	TGTGCCAGCAGTTATTACTACACCCGGGGAACCGGGGAGCTGTTTTTT	CASSYYYTRGTGELFF
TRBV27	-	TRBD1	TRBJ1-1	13	TGTGCCAGCAGTTGGACAGGGGACACTGAAGCTTTCTTT	CASSWTGDTEAFF
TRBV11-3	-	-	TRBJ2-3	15	TGTGCCAGCAGCCTCGGGGCAGGGGTCACAGATACGCAGTATTTT	CASSLGAGVTDTQYF
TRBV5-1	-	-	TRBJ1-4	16	TGCGCCAGCAGCCGAAGCCCGGGTTCAACTAATGAAAAACTGTTTTTT	CASSRSPGSTNEKLFF
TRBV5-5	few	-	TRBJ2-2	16	TGTGCCAGCAGCTCTTTAAACCGGGCCACCACCGGGGAGCTGTTTTTT	CASSSLNRATTGELFF
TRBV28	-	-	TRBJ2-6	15	TGTGCCAGCAGTTCGGGGGAGTCTGGGGCCAACGTCCTGACTTTC	CASSSGESGANVLTF
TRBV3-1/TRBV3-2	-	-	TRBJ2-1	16	TGTGCCAGCAGGCATCAAGATGGTCGGTCCTACAATGAGCAGTTCTTC	CASRHQDGRSYNEQFF
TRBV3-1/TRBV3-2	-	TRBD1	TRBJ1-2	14	TGTGCCAGCAGCCACCGACAGGGAACCTATGGCTACACCTTC	CASSHRQGTYGYTF
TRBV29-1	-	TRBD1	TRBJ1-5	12	TGCAGCGTCGTTGACAGGGGCCAGCCCCAGCATTTT	CSVVDRGQPQHF
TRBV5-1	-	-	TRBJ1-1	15	TGCGCCAGCAGCGCCTTCAGGGCCCAGAACACTGAAGCTTTCTTT	CASSAFRAQNTEAFF
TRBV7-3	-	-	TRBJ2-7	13	TGTGCCAGCAGCTTAACTCAGTCCTACGAGCAGTACTTC	CASSLTQSYEQYF
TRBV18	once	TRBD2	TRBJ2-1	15	TGTGCCAGCTCACCCACTAGCGGGGGGGGTAATGAGCAGTTCTTC	CASSPTSGGGNEQFF
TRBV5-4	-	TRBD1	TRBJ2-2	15	TGTGCCAGCAGCCCGGGACAGCCAAACACCGGGGAGCTGTTTTTT	CASSPGQPNTGELFF
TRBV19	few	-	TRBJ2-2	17	TGTGCCAGTAGTATGGGCAGGGTTACTCCGAACACCGGGGAGCTGTTTTTT	CASSMGRVTPNTGELFF
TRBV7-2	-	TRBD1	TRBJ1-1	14	TGTGCCAGCAGCTTAGGACAGGGGGCTATTGAGACTTTCTTT	CASSLGQGAIETFF
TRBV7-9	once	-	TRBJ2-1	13	TGTGCCAGCAGCTTAGGGGAACGCAATGAGCAGTTCTTC	CASSLGERNEQFF
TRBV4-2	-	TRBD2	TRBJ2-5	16	TGTGCCAGCAGCCATAATCCTAGCGGGGGAGGGGAGACCCAGTACTTC	CASSHNPSGGGETQYF
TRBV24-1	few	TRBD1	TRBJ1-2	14	TGTGCCACCAGTGATGAGGGGGCGCGGAATGGCTACACCTTC	CATSDEGARNGYTF
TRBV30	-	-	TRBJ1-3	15	TGTGCCTGGAGTACCGGGACGGGCTCTGGAAACACCATATATTTT	CAWSTGTGSGNTIYF
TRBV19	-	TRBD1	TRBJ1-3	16	TGTGCCAGTAGTATGATCCAGGGGGCCACTGGAAACACCATATATTTT	CASSMIQGATGNTIYF
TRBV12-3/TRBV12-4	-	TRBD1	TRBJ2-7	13	TGTGCCAGCACCACGGGACAGGGCTACGAGCAGTACTTC	CASTTGQGYEQYF
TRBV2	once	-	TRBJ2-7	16	TGTGCCAGCACCCCCCGCCGGACAGCCTACTCCTACGAGCAGTACTTC	CASTPRRTAYSYEQYF
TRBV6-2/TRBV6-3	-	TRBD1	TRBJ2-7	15	TGTGCCAGCAGTTACTTTGGGACAGGGTCGGACGAGCAGTACTTC	CASSYFGTGSDEQYF